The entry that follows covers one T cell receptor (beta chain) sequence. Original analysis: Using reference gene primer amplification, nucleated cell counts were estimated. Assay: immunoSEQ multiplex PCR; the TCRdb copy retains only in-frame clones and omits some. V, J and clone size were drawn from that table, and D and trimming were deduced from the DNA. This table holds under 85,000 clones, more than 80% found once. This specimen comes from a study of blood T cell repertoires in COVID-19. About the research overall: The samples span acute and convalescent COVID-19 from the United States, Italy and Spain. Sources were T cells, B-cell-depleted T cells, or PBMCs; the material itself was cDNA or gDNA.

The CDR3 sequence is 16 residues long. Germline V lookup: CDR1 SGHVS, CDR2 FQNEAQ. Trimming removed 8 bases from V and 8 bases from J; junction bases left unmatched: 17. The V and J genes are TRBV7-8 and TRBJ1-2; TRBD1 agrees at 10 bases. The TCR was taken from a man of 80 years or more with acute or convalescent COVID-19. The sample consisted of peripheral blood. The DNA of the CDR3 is TGTGCCAGCTTCCAGGGGGGGACAGGGGATAAATTAGGCTACACCTTC. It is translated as CASFQGGTGDKLGYTF.